Listed below are T cell receptor beta chains from one sample, sequenced in a study of blood T cell repertoires in COVID-19. Only in-frame clones appear in the TCRdb table, and some are missing; sequencing was by immunoSEQ multiplex PCR. Altogether 250,000 to 300,000 clones are present, 75% to 90% being singletons, with the ten largest covering 3.7%. The sample taken for sequencing was peripheral blood. The receptors were gathered from a woman in her 40s with acute or convalescent COVID-19. The CDR3 runs from the conserved cysteine through the conserved F or W. Each record gives: J gene, clone size, D gene, V gene, CDR3 DNA, CDR3 protein. A D gene is named only where the DNA matches it firmly. Only some rows state a clone size, as once, few, many or a class for expanded clones.

J: TRBJ2-3
size: many
D: .
V: TRBV20-1
DNA: TGCAGCCTGCGGGTGGCAGATACGCAGTATTTT
CDR3: CSLRVADTQYF

J: TRBJ2-2
size: .
D: .
V: TRBV24-1
DNA: TGTGCCACCAGTGACCTCACAGGAAAGCTGTTTTTT
CDR3: CATSDLTGKLFF

J: TRBJ1-1
size: .
D: .
V: TRBV6-5
DNA: TGTGCCAGCAGTTACAATCAGGGTAACACTGAAGCTTTCTTT
CDR3: CASSYNQGNTEAFF

J: TRBJ1-2
size: .
D: TRBD1
V: TRBV19
DNA: TGTGCCAGTACCCTCGGCTTGGGAACAGGGGTCTATGGCTACACCTTC
CDR3: CASTLGLGTGVYGYTF

J: TRBJ1-1
size: .
D: TRBD1
V: TRBV30
DNA: TGTGCCTGGAGTATGAGGTGGGACAGCATGAACACTGAAGCTTTCTTT
CDR3: CAWSMRWDSMNTEAFF

J: TRBJ2-3
size: .
D: .
V: TRBV20-1
DNA: TGCAGTCATCCAGGGGCAGATACGCAGTATTTT
CDR3: CSHPGADTQYF

J: TRBJ2-5
size: .
D: TRBD2
V: TRBV30
DNA: TGTGCCCTCATCCGCGGGGGGCCGTTGGAGACCCAGTACTTC
CDR3: CALIRGGPLETQYF

J: TRBJ1-1
size: .
D: .
V: TRBV7-9
DNA: TGTGCCAACAGCTTAGAAGGCGGTCGGTATGAAGCTTTCTTT
CDR3: CANSLEGGRYEAFF

J: TRBJ2-3
size: .
D: TRBD1
V: TRBV19
DNA: TGTGCCAGTAGGGTGACAGGGAGCACAGATACGCAGTATTTT
CDR3: CASRVTGSTDTQYF

J: TRBJ1-2
size: .
D: .
V: TRBV6-1
DNA: TGTGCCAGCAGTGATAAGGTTGGGGAGGGCTATGGCTACACCTTC
CDR3: CASSDKVGEGYGYTF

J: TRBJ1-2
size: .
D: .
V: TRBV2
DNA: TGTGCCAGCAGTGTTGTTCCAGGCGATGGCTACACCTTC
CDR3: CASSVVPGDGYTF

J: TRBJ1-5
size: .
D: .
V: TRBV4-1
DNA: TGCGCCAGCAGCCAAGTAGCAGATAGCAATCAGCCCCAGCATTTT
CDR3: CASSQVADSNQPQHF

J: TRBJ1-2
size: .
D: .
V: TRBV4-1
DNA: TGCGCCAGCAGCCAAGTTTCAGGGGTCTATGGCTACACCTTC
CDR3: CASSQVSGVYGYTF

J: TRBJ1-6
size: .
D: TRBD1
V: TRBV19
DNA: TGTGCCACCCAACCGGGACAGTATAATTCACCCCTCCACTTT
CDR3: CATQPGQYNSPLHF

J: TRBJ1-2
size: .
D: .
V: TRBV3-1/TRBV3-2
DNA: TGTGCCAGCAGCCAAAGACTGACAGCTAACTATGGCTACACCTTC
CDR3: CASSQRLTANYGYTF

J: TRBJ1-5
size: .
D: .
V: TRBV5-1
DNA: TGCGCCAGCAGCCCTGTCGCGGGCCCCAATCAGCCCCAGCATTTT
CDR3: CASSPVAGPNQPQHF

J: TRBJ1-1
size: .
D: .
V: TRBV9
DNA: TGTGCCAGCAGCGTGAGAGGAGGGAACACTGAAGCTTTCTTT
CDR3: CASSVRGGNTEAFF

J: TRBJ1-5
size: many
D: .
V: TRBV7-8
DNA: TGTGCCAGCAGCTCTAACAGCAATCAGCCCCAGCATTTT
CDR3: CASSSNSNQPQHF

J: TRBJ2-2
size: .
D: TRBD2
V: TRBV28
DNA: TGTGCCAGCATGTCCAGCCAGGGAGGGACCGGGGAGCTGTTTTTT
CDR3: CASMSSQGGTGELFF

J: TRBJ1-2
size: .
D: TRBD1
V: TRBV12-3/TRBV12-4
DNA: TGTGCCAGCAGGGGGACAGGGAACTATGGCTACACCTTC
CDR3: CASRGTGNYGYTF